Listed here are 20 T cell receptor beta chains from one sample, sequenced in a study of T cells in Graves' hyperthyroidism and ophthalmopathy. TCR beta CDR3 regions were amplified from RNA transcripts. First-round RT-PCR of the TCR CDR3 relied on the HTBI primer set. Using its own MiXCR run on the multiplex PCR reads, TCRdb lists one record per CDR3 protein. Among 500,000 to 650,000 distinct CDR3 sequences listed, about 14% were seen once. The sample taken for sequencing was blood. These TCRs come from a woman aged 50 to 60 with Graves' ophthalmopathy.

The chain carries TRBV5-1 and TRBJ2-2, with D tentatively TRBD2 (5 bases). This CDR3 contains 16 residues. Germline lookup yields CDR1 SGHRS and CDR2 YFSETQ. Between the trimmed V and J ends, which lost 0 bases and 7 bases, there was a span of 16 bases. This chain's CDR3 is CASSLEASSELGELFF. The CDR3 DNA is TGCGCCAGCAGCTTGGAAGCTAGCTCGGAACTCGGGGAGCTGTTTTTT.

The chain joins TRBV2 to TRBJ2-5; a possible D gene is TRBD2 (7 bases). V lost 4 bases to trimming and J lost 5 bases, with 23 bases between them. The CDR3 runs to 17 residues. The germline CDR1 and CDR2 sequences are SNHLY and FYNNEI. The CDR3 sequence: CASSADSGGGHRETQYF. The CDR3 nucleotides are TGTGCCAGCAGTGCGGATTCGGGGGGCGGCCATCGGGAGACCCAGTACTTC.

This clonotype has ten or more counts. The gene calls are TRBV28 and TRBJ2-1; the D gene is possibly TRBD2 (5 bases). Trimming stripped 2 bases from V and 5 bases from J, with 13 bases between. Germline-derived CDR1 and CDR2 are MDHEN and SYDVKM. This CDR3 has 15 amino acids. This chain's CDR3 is CASSLGGLRDNEQFF. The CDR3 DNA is TGTGCCAGCAGTTTAGGCGGGTTACGAGACAATGAGCAGTTCTTC. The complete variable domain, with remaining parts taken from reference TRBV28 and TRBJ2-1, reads DVKVTQSSRYLVKRTGEKVFLECVQDMDHENMFWYRQDPGLGLRLIYFSYDVKMKEKGDIPEGYSVSREKKERFSLILESASTNQTSMYLCASSLGGLRDNEQFFGPGTRLTVL.

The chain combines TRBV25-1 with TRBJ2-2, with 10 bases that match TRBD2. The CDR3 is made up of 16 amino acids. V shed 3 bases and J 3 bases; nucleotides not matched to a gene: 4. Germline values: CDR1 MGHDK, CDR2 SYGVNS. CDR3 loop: CASSDHLAGDTGELFF. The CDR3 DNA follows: TGTGCCAGCAGTGATCACCTAGCGGGAGACACCGGGGAGCTGTTTTTT.

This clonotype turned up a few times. The CDR3 DNA is TGTGCCAGCAGTTTATTCGTGAACACCGGGGAGCTGTTTTTT. Protein: CASSLFVNTGELFF. This chain joins TRBV27 and TRBJ2-2, with D unclear. Germline-derived CDR1 and CDR2 are MNHEY and SMNVEV (reference sequence). There are 14 residues in the CDR3. Between the trimmed V and J ends, which lost 1 base and 1 base, there was a span of 4 bases.

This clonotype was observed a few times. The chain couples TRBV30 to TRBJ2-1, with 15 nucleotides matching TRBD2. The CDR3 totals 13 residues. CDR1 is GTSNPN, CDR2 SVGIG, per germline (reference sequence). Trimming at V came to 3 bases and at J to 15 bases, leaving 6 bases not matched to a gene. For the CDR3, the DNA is TGTGCCTGGAGCGGACTAGCGGGAGGGAATTTGTTCTTC. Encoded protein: CAWSGLAGGNLFF.

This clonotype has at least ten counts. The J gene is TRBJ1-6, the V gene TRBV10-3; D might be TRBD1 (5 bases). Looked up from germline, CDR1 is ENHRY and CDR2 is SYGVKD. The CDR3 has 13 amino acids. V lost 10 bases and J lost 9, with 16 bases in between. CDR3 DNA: TGTGCCACAATGCAAGAGAGGGGTTCACCCCTCCACTTT. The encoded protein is CATMQERGSPLHF.

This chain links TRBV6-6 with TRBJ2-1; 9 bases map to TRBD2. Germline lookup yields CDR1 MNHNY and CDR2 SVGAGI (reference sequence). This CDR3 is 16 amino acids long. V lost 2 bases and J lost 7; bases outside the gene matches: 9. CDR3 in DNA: TGTGCCAGCAGTTACGGTGGGCTAGCGGGACCAAATGAGCAGTTCTTC. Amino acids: CASSYGGLAGPNEQFF.

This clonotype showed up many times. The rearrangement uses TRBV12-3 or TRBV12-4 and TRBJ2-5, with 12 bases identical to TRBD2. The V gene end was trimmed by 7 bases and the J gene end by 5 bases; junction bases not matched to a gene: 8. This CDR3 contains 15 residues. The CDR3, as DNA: TGTGCCAGCACCCCTCTAGCGGGAGGGGCGGAGACCCAGTACTTC. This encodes CASTPLAGGAETQYF.

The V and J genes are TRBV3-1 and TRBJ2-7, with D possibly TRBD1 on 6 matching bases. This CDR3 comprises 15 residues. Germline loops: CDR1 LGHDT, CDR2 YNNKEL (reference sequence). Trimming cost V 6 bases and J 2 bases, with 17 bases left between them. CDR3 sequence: CASSRNRELTYEQYF. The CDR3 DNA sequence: TGTGCCAGCAGTCGTAACAGGGAACTGACCTACGAGCAGTACTTC.

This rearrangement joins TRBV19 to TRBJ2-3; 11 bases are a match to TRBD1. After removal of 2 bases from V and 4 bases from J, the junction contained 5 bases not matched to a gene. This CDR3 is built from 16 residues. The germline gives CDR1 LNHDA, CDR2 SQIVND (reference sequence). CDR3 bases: TGTGCCAGTAGTATACGAGGGACAGGGGGATCAGATACGCAGTATTTT. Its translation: CASSIRGTGGSDTQYF.

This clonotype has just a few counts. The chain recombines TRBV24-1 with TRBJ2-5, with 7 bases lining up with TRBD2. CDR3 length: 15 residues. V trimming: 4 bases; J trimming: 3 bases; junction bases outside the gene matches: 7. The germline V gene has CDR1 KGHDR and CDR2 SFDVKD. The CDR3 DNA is TGTGCCACCAGTGAATGGGACTATCAAGAAGAGACCCAGTACTTC. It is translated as CATSEWDYQEETQYF.

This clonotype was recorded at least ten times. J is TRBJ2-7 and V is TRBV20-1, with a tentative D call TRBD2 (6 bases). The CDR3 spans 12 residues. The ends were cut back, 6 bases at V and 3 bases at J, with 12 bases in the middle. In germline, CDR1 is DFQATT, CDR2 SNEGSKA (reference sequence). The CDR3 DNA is TGCAGTGCAACCGGGAGAAACTACGAGCAGTACTTC. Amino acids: CSATGRNYEQYF.

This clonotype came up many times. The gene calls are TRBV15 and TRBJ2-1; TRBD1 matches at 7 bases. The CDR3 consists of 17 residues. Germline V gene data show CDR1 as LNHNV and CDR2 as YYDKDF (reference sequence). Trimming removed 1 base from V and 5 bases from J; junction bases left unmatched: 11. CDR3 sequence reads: CATSRGRLRGLHNEQFF. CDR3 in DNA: TGTGCCACCAGCAGAGGACGCCTGAGGGGGCTCCACAATGAGCAGTTCTTC.

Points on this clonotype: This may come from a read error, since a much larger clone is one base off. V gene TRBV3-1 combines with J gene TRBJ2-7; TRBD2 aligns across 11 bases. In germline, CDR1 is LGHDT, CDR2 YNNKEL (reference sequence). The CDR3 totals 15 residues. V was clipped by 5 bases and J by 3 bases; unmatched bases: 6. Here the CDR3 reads CASSCRLAGIYEQYF. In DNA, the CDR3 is TGTGCCAGCAGCTGCCGACTAGCGGGGATCTACGAGCAGTACTTC.

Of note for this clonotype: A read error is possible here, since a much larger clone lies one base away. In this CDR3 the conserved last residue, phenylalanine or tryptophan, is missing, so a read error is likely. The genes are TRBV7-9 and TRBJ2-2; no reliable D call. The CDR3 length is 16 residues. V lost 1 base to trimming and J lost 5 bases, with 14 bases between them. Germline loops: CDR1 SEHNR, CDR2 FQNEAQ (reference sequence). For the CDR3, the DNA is TGTGCCAGCAGCTTAGGACTCGCGAGAGATACCGGGGAGCTGTTTTCT. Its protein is CASSLGLARDTGELFS.

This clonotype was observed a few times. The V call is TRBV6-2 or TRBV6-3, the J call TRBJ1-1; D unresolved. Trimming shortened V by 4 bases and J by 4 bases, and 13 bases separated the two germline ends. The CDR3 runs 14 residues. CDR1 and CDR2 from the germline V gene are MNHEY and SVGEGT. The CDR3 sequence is CASSSLDKGTEAFF. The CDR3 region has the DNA TGTGCCAGCAGTTCTCTCGATAAGGGCACTGAAGCTTTCTTT.

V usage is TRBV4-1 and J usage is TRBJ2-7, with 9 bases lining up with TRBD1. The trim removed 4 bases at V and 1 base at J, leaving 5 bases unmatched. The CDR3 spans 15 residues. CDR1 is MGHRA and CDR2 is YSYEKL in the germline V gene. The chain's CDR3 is CASSLPDRGSYEQYF. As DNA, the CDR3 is TGCGCCAGCAGCCTACCCGACAGGGGGTCCTACGAGCAGTACTTC.

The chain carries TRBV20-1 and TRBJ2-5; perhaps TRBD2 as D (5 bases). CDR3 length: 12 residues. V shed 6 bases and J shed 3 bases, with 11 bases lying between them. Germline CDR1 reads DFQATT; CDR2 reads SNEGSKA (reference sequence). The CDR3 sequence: CSAGLLEETQYF. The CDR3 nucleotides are TGCAGTGCAGGACTTTTAGAAGAGACCCAGTACTTC.

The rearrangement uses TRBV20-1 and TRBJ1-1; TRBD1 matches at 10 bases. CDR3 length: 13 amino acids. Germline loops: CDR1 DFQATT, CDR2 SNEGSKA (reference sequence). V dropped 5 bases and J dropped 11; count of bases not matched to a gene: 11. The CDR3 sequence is CSARQGARSGAFF. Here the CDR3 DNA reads TGCAGTGCTCGACAGGGGGCTAGGAGTGGGGCTTTCTTT.